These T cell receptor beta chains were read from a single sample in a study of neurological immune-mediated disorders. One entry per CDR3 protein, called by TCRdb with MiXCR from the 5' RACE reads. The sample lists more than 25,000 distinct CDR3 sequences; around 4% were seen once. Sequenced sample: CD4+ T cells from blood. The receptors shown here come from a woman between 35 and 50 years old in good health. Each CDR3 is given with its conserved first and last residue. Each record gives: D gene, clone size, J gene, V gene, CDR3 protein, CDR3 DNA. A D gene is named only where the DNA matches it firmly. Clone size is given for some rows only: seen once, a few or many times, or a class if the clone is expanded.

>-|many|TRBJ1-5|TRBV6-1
CASSGGVSNQPQHF
TGTGCCAGCAGTGGAGGGGTGTCCAATCAGCCCCAGCATTTT
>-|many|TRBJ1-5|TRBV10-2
CASSESPGVQPQHF
TGCGCCAGCAGTGAGTCGCCAGGGGTCCAGCCCCAGCATTTT
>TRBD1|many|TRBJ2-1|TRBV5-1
CASSLQGNNEQFF
TGCGCCAGCAGCTTACAGGGGAACAATGAGCAGTTCTTC
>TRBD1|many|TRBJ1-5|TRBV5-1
CASSLGQGGNQPQHF
TGCGCCAGCAGCTTAGGACAGGGTGGCAATCAGCCCCAGCATTTT
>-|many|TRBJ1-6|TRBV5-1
CASSSGRGNYNSPLHF
TGCGCCAGCAGCTCGGGCAGGGGCAACTATAATTCACCCCTCCACTTT
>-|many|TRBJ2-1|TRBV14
CASSQEDFNEQFF
TGTGCCAGCAGCCAAGAGGACTTCAATGAGCAGTTCTTC
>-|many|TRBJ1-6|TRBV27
CASSVDRGFGSPLHF
TGTGCCAGCAGTGTCGATAGGGGCTTTGGATCACCCCTCCACTTT
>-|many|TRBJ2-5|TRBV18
CASSPLPYRRETQYF
TGTGCCAGCTCACCCCTCCCATACCGGCGAGAGACCCAGTACTTC
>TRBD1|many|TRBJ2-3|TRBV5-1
CASSPSLGQGGTDTQYF
TGCGCCAGCAGCCCCTCGCTCGGACAGGGCGGTACAGATACGCAGTATTTT
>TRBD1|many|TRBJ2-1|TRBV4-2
CASSQERSRDRFNEQFF
TGTGCCAGCAGCCAAGAACGATCGAGGGACAGGTTCAATGAGCAGTTCTTC
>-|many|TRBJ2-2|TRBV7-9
CAPGRANTGELFF
TGTGCCCCTGGGCGGGCGAACACCGGGGAGCTGTTTTTT
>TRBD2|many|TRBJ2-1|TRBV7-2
CASSWSTSGNYNEQFF
TGTGCCAGCAGCTGGAGCACTAGCGGGAACTACAATGAGCAGTTCTTC
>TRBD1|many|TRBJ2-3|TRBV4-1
CASSQGQGPGADTQYF
TGCGCCAGCAGCCAAGGACAGGGCCCTGGGGCAGATACGCAGTATTTT
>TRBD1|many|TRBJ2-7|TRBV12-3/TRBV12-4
CASRRTGVNEQYF
TGTGCCAGCAGGCGGACAGGGGTGAACGAGCAGTACTTC
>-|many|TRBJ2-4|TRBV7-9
CASSLVLTAKNIQYF
TGTGCCAGCAGCTTAGTACTGACTGCCAAAAACATTCAGTACTTC
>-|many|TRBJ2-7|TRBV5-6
CASSLVLYRGEQYF
TGTGCCAGCAGCTTGGTTCTATACCGAGGGGAGCAGTACTTC
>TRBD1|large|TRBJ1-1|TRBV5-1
CASSFGTGLNTEAFF
TGCGCCAGCAGCTTCGGGACAGGGCTGAACACTGAAGCTTTCTTT
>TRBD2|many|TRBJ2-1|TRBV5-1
CASSLGRLAGETSYNEQFF
TGCGCCAGCAGCTTGGGACGGCTAGCGGGGGAAACCTCCTACAATGAGCAGTTCTTC
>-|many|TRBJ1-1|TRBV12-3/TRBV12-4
CASSLRGHHTEAFF
TGTGCCAGCAGTCTAAGGGGCCACCACACTGAAGCTTTCTTT
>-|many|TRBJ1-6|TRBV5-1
CASSVRENPNSPLHF
TGCGCCAGCAGCGTCCGGGAGAACCCTAATTCACCCCTCCACTTT
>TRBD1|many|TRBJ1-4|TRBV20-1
CSARDRVATNEKLFF
TGCAGTGCTCGGGACAGGGTCGCAACTAATGAAAAACTGTTTTTT
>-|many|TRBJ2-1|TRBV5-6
CASSDLDEEQFF
TGTGCCAGTTCGGACCTGGACGAAGAGCAGTTCTTC
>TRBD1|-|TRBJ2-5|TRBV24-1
CATSVAGGETQYF
TGTGCCACCAGTGTGGCAGGGGGAGAGACCCAGTACTTC
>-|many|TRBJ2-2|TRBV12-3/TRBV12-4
CASSYAGVSGELFF
TGTGCCAGCAGTTACGCAGGGGTATCGGGGGAGCTGTTTTTT
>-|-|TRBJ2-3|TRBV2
CASIEVGQSTSGDTQYF
TGTGCCAGCATTGAAGTTGGCCAGTCCACCTCTGGGGATACACAGTATTTT
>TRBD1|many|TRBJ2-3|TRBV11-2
CASSLNRGADTQYF
TGTGCCAGCAGCCTGAACAGGGGAGCAGATACGCAGTATTTT
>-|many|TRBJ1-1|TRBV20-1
CSATPWGNTEAFF
TGCAGTGCTACCCCGTGGGGCAACACTGAAGCTTTCTTT
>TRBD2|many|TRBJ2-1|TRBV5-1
CASSLEPSGGVHEQFF
TGCGCCAGCAGCTTGGAACCTAGCGGGGGGGTTCATGAGCAGTTCTTC
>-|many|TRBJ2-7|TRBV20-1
CSWGATSLTSSYEQYF
TGCAGTTGGGGGGCAACTAGTCTCACGAGCTCCTACGAGCAGTACTTC
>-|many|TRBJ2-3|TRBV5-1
CASSQPGTDTQYF
TGCGCCAGCAGCCAACCCGGCACAGATACGCAGTATTTT
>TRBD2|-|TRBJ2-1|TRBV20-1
CSAGTSGVQGSQQFF
TGCAGTGCTGGGACTAGCGGGGTGCAGGGGAGTCAGCAGTTCTTC
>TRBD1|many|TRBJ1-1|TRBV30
CAWSSTGWTEAFF
TGTGCCTGGAGTTCGACAGGGTGGACTGAAGCTTTCTTT
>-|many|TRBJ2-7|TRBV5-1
CASSSHYEQYF
TGCGCCAGCAGCTCACACTACGAGCAGTACTTC
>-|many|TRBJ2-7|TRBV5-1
CASRLEPLAYEQYF
TGCGCCAGCAGACTAGAACCTTTAGCTTACGAGCAGTACTTC
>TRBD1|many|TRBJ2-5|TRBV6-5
CASRGTGGGETQYF
TGTGCCAGCAGGGGGACAGGGGGCGGGGAGACCCAGTACTTC
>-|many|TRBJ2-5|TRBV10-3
CAISEQGETQYF
TGTGCCATCAGTGAGCAGGGAGAGACCCAGTACTTC
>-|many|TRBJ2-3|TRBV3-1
CASSKGGTDTQYF
TGTGCCAGCAGCAAGGGAGGCACAGATACGCAGTATTTT
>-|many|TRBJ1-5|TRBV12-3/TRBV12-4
CASSLVWDPNQPQHF
TGTGCCAGCAGTTTAGTGTGGGACCCCAATCAGCCCCAGCATTTT
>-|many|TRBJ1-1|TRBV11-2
CASSLRTERAFF
TGTGCCAGCAGCCTCCGGACCGAGCGAGCTTTCTTT
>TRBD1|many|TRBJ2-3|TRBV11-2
CASSSGTGGLDTQYF
TGTGCCAGCAGCTCCGGGACAGGGGGCCTAGATACGCAGTATTTT
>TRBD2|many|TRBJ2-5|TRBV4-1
CASSQTGVAGKETQYF
TGCGCCAGCAGCCAAACTGGGGTAGCGGGAAAAGAGACCCAGTACTTC
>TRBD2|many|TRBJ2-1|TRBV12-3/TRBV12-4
CASSLEAGGPHEQFF
TGTGCCAGCAGTTTAGAAGCGGGAGGGCCCCATGAGCAGTTCTTC
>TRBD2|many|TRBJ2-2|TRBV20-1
CSATPARGGLNTGELFF
TGCAGTGCTACGCCCGCGCGCGGGGGTCTGAACACCGGGGAGCTGTTTTTT
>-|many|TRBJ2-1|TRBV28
CASSSGAGNEQFF
TGTGCCAGCAGCTCCGGGGCGGGGAATGAGCAGTTCTTC
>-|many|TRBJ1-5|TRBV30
CAWSVQSGSQPQHF
TGTGCCTGGAGTGTTCAGTCCGGTAGTCAGCCCCAGCATTTT
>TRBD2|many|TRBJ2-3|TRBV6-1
CASSISSGGNTDTQYF
TGTGCCAGCAGTATCTCTAGCGGGGGAAACACAGATACGCAGTATTTT
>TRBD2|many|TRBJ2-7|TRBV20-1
CSASSWERGLAAEQYF
TGCAGTGCTAGTAGTTGGGAACGGGGACTAGCGGCCGAGCAGTACTTC
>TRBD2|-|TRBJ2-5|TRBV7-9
CASSSGTSGKETQYF
TGTGCCAGCAGCTCGGGGACTAGCGGTAAAGAGACCCAGTACTTC
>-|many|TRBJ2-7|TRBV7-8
CASSLKLGAYEQYF
TGTGCCAGCAGCTTAAAGTTGGGGGCCTACGAGCAGTACTTC
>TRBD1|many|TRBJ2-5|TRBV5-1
CASSLGQGVETQYF
TGCGCCAGCAGCCTAGGACAGGGGGTCGAGACCCAGTACTTC
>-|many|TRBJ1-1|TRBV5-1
CASSLQGRNTEAFF
TGCGCCAGCAGCTTGCAGGGGCGGAACACTGAAGCTTTCTTT
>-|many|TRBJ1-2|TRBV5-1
CASSFARDSGYTF
TGCGCCAGCAGCTTCGCCAGGGATTCTGGCTACACCTTC
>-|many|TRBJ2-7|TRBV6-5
CASSYSWGSYEQYF
TGTGCCAGCAGTTACTCCTGGGGTTCCTACGAGCAGTACTTC